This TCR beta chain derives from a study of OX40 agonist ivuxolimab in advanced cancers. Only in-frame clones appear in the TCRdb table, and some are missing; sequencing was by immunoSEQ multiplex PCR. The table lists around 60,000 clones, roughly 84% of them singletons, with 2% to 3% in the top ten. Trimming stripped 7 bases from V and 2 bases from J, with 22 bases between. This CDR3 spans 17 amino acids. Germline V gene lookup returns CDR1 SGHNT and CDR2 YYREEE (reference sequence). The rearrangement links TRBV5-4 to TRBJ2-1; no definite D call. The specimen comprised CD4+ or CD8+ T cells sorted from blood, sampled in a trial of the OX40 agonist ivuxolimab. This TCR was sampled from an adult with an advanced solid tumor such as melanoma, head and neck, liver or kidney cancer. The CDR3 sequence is CASVQDEVAATYNEQFF. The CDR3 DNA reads TGTGCCAGCGTACAAGATGAAGTCGCGGCCACCTACAATGAGCAGTTCTTC.